The clone carrying this T cell receptor beta chain was seen many times. Its matching antigen is unknown. A universal primer site was added by template switching, and unique molecular identifiers were carried by the cDNA. TCRdb called the 5' RACE reads again in MiXCR, with one record for every CDR3 protein. The table lists fewer than 500,000 distinct CDR3 sequences, roughly an eighth of them singletons. The data stem from a study of identical twins. Notes on the study in general: Zero-insertion analyses could be partly confounded by invariant MAIT and iNKT cells. The study found that models underestimated out-of-frame TCR alpha sharing in monozygotic twins. Low generation-probability sequences were in excess among twin-shared out-of-frame alpha sequences.

The CDR3 spans 19 residues. Per germline, CDR1 LGHNA and CDR2 YNFKEQ. The trim removed 2 bases at V and 1 base at J, leaving 13 bases unmatched. The same data also contributed to another study, on yellow fever vaccine responses in identical twins.

Sequencing was carried out using CD4+ T cells sorted from blood. The receptor was isolated from a woman younger than 30 in good health. The chain combines TRBV4-2 with TRBJ2-4, with 8 nucleotides matching TRBD2. CDR3 sequence (DNA): TGTGCCAGCAGCCAATACCCCGGAGAACTAGCGGCTGCCAAAAACATTCAGTACTTC. The encoded protein is CASSQYPGELAAAKNIQYF.